This is a list of T cell receptor beta chains from one sample in a study of blood T cell repertoires in COVID-19. Produced via immunoSEQ multiplex PCR; TCRdb's table is partial and in-frame only. The table includes some 100,000 clones, roughly 92% detected once. The sequencing input was peripheral blood. Receptor source: a woman aged 60-75 years with active COVID-19. The CDR3 runs from the conserved cysteine through the conserved F or W.

>TRBV7-2
CASSTGGVQPQHF
>TRBV2
CASGLAGGREQFF
>TRBV5-1
CASSLSPIGGPSSGNTIYF
>TRBV7-2
CASSLRQGKGTGELFF
>TRBV28
CASSVDRVTSYNSPLHF
>TRBV11-2
CASSLVAGAYEQYF
>TRBV6-2/TRBV6-3
CASSSPGQGPDTQYF
>TRBV18
CASSPVFSQETQYF
>TRBV13
CASGQGSTEAFF
>TRBV3-1/TRBV3-2
CASSQGQDGEAFF
>TRBV6-6
CASSTIAGGPGETQYF
>TRBV3-1/TRBV3-2
CASCQQGAGGYTF
>TRBV5-1
CASSGAGGETQYF
>TRBV5-1
CASSLGTSGTYEQYF
>TRBV7-6
CASSYTTGVNTEAFF
>TRBV12-3/TRBV12-4
CASRLAGGDEAFF
>TRBV5-1
CASRGVGNTEAFF
>TRBV7-2
CASSGQGGSQPQHF
>TRBV28
CASSLRGKSGRATGANVLTF
>TRBV27
CASSFGDRAFMNTEAFF
>TRBV5-4
CASSSRDRGLEQYF
>TRBV28
CASSLDAGARFETQYF
>TRBV6-5
CASSPSGGPNTEAFF
>TRBV5-1
CASSLENMAAEQFF
>TRBV24-1
CATSDYDGDGYTF
>TRBV28
CASSRRGGRTEAFF
>TRBV6-5
CASRTDSYNSPLHF
>TRBV2
CASAGQGNNEQFF
>TRBV18
CASSPRTGQNEQFF
>TRBV30
CGRGTASNGYTF
>TRBV9
CASSPRQGGQETQYF
>TRBV28
CASSFGGAKREQYF
>TRBV12-5
CASGRSGGHEQFF
>TRBV6-1
CASSEVGVVQPQHF
>TRBV12-2
CASRSTSPSNTGELFF
>TRBV10-3
CATEAGEATDTQYF
>TRBV19
CASSPRGSGATDTQYF
>TRBV6-4
CASRAQGDTGELFF
>TRBV9
CASSVNADNEQFF
>TRBV15
CATGSRGNEQFF
>TRBV9
CASSSRLAGGPNEQFF
>TRBV27
CASSLSGATGELFF
>TRBV5-5
CASSPRLAGYNEQFF
>TRBV4-1
CASTPTMTGELFF
>TRBV10-3
CAISESRDYNSPLHF
>TRBV28
CAQLGYDGYTF
>TRBV27
CASSLSARGGTEAFF
>TRBV9
CASSVGRGNHYEQYF
>TRBV4-3
CASSRFSGTEAFF
>TRBV5-5
CASSLVDSLSSGNTIYF
>TRBV2
CASRDRWNQPQHF
>TRBV27
CASRIWGGTEAFF